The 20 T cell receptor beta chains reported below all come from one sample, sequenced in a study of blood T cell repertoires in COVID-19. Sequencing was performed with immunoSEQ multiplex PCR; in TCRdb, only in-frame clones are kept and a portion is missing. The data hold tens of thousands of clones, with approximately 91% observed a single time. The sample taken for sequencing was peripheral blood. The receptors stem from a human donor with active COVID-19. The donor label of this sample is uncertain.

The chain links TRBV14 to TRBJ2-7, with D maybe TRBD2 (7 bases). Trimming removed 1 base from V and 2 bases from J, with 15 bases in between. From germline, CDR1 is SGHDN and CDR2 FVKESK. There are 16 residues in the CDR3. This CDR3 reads CASSQGTREGAYEQYF. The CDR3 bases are TGTGCCAGCAGCCAAGGAACCAGGGAGGGGGCCTACGAGCAGTACTTC.

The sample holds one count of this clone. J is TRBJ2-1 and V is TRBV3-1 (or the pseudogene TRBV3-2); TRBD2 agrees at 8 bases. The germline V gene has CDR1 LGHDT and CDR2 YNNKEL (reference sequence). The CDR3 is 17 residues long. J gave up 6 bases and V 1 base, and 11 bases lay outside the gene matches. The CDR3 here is CASSQVAGTRFANEQFF. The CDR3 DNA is TGTGCCAGCAGCCAAGTGGCGGGGACTAGATTTGCCAATGAGCAGTTCTTC.

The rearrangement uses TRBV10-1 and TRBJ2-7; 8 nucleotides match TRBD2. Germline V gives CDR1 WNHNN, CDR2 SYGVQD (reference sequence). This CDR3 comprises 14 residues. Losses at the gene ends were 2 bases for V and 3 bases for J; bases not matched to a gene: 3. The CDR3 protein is CASSERLAGYEQYF. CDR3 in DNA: TGCGCCAGCAGTGAGAGGCTAGCGGGCTACGAGCAGTACTTC.

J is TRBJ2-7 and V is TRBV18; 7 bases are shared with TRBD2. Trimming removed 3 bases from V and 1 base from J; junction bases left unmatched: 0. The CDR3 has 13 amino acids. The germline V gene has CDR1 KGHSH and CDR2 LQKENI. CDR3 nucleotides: TGTGCCAGCTCACCGGGGGGGTCCTACGAGCAGTACTTC. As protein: CASSPGGSYEQYF. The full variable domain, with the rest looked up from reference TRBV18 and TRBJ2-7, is NAGVMQNPRHLVRRRGQEARLRCSPMKGHSHVYWYRQLPEEGLKFMVYLQKENIIDESGMPKERFSAEFPKEGPSILRIQQVVRGDSAAYFCASSPGGSYEQYFGPGTRLTVT.

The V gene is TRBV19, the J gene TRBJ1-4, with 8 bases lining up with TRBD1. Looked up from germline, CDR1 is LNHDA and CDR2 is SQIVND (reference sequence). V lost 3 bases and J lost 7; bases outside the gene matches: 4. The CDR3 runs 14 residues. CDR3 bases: TGTGCCAGTAGTATGGCAGGGGGCTCTGAAAAACTGTTTTTT. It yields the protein CASSMAGGSEKLFF.

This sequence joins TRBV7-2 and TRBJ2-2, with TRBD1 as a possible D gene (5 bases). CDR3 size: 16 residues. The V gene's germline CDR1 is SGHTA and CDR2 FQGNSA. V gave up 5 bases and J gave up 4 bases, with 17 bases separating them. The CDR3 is CASSRWAGMATGELFF. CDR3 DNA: TGTGCCAGCAGCCGGTGGGCAGGGATGGCCACCGGGGAGCTGTTTTTT.

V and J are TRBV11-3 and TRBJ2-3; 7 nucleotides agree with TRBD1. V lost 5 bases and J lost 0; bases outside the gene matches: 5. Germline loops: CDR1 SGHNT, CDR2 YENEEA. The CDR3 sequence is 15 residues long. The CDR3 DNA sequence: TGTGCCAGCAGCATCGACAGGGTCAGCACAGATACGCAGTATTTT. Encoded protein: CASSIDRVSTDTQYF.

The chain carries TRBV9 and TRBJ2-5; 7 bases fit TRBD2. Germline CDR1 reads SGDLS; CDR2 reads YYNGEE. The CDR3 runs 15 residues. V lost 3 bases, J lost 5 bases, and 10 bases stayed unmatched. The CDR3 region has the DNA TGTGCCAGCAGCGATCGGGGGGTTGGAGGGGAGACCCAGTACTTC. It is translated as CASSDRGVGGETQYF.

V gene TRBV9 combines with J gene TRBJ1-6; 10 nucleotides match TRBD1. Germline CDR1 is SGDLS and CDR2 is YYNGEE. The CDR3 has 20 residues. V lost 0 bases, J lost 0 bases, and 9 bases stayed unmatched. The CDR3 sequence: CASSVGGQGLPSSYNSPLHF. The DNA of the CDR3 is TGTGCCAGCAGCGTAGGGGGACAGGGGTTGCCAAGCTCCTATAATTCACCCCTCCACTTT.

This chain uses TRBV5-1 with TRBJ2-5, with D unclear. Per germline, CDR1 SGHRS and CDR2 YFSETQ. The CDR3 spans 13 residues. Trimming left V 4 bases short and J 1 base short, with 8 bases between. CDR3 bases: TGCGCCAGCAGCGTATACTCCCAAGAGACCCAGTACTTC. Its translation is CASSVYSQETQYF.

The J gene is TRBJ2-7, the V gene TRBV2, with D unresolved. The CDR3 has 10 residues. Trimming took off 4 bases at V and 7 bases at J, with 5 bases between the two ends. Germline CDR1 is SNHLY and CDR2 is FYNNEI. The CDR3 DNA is TGTGCCAGCAGTGGTGAGGAGCAGTACTTC. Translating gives CASSGEEQYF.

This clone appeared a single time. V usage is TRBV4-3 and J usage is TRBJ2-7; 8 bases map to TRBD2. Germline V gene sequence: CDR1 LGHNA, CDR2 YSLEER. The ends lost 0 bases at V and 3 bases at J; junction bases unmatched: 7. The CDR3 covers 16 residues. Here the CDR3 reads CASSQEGTSGLYEQYF. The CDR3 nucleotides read TGCGCCAGCAGCCAAGAGGGCACTAGCGGTCTCTACGAGCAGTACTTC.

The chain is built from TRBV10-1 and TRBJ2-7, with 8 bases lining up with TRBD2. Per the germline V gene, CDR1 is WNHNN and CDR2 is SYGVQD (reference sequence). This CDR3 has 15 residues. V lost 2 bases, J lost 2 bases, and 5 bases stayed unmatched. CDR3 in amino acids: CASSERREDPYEQYF. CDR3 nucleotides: TGCGCCAGCAGTGAGCGGCGGGAGGACCCCTACGAGCAGTACTTC.

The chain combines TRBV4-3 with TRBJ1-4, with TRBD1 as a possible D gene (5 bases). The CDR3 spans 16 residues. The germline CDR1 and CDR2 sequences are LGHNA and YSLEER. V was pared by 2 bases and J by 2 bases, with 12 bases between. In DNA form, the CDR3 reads TGCGCCAGCAGCCAACTCTGGGGCGCGACTAATGAAAAACTGTTTTTT. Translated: CASSQLWGATNEKLFF.

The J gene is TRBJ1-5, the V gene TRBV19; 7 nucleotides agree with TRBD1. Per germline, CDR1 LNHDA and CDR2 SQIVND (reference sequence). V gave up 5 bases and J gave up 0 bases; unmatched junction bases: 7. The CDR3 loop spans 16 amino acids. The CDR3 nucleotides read TGTGCCAGTAGTCCCCGAGGGACAGATAGCAATCAGCCCCAGCATTTT. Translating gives CASSPRGTDSNQPQHF. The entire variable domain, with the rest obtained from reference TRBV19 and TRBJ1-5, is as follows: DGGITQSPKYLFRKEGQNVTLSCEQNLNHDAMYWYRQDPGQGLRLIYYSQIVNDFQKGDIAEGYSVSREKKESFPLTVTSAQKNPTAFYLCASSPRGTDSNQPQHFGDGTRLSIL.

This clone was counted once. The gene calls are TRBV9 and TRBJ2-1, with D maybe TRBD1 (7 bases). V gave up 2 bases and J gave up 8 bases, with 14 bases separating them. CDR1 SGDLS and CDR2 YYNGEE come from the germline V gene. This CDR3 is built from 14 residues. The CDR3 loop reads CASSVGGGLDEQFF. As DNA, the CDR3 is TGTGCCAGCAGCGTCGGAGGGGGCTTAGATGAGCAGTTCTTC.

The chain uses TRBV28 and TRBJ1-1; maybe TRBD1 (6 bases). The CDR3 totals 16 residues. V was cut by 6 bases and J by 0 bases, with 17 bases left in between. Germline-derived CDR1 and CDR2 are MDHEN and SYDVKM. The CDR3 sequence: CASRTFTGSMNTEAFF. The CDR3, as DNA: TGTGCCAGCAGGACGTTTACAGGGTCCATGAACACTGAAGCTTTCTTT.

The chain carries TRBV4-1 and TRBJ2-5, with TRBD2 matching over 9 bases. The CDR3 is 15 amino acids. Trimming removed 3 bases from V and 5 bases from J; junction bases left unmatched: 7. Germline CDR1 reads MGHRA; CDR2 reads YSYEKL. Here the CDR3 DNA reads TGCGCCAGCAGCCAGGGGGGACTAGCCGGGGAGACCCAGTACTTC. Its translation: CASSQGGLAGETQYF.

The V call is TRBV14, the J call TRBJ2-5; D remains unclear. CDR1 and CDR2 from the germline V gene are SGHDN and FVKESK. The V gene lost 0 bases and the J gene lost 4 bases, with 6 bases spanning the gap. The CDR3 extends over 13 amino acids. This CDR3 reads CASSQDLGETQYF. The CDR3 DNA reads TGTGCCAGCAGCCAAGATCTAGGAGAGACCCAGTACTTC.

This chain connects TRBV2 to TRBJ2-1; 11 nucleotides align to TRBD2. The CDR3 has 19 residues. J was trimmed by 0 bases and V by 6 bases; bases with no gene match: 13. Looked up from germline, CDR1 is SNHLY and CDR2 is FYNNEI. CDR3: CASRAAGLAAGSSYNEQFF. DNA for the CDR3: TGTGCCAGCAGGGCGGCGGGACTAGCGGCCGGAAGCTCCTACAATGAGCAGTTCTTC.